This T cell receptor beta chain was obtained from a study of regulatory T cells in long-lasting Graves disease. General study findings and limits: Persistent Graves' patients showed less TCR diversity than newly diagnosed ones.

This clonotype was recorded many times. Its antigen is undetermined. V was cut by 3 bases and J by 5 bases, with 16 bases left in between. The CDR3 totals 15 residues. In building TCR beta libraries, iRepertoire HTBI primers were used together with Arm-PCR of CDR3 regions. MiXCR, applied by TCRdb to the multiplex PCR reads, yields one record per CDR3 protein. The table shows fewer than 400,000 distinct CDR3 sequences, with around 21% occurring only once. Time point denoted: persistent/refractory GD, antithyroid drugs over 5 years with positive TRAb. There was RNA extracted from PBMCs, and the TCR library was made from it.

The receptor comes from a female donor with Graves disease. The chain uses TRBV12-3 or TRBV12-4 and TRBJ1-2; D perhaps matches TRBD1 (6 bases). This material consisted of peripheral blood mononuclear cells (PBMCs), taken when the disease was refractory, from a patient treated with antithyroid drugs. The CDR3 nucleotides are TGTGCCAGCAGTTTTATTGGGGGCGTGGTGTATGGCTACACCTTC. Its translation: CASSFIGGVVYGYTF.